Shown below are 20 T cell receptor beta chains from a single sample sequenced in a study of T-cell memory formation after mild COVID-19. TCRdb re-called the 5' RACE reads through MiXCR, storing one row per CDR3 protein. The sample records about 130,000 distinct CDR3 sequences, roughly 6% being singletons. Sequencing was performed on PBMCs or a T cell subset sorted from them (not recorded which). These TCRs come from an adult woman who had mild COVID-19 (a few samples of this study predate the infection). Cell type and time point are not known.

The chain couples TRBV7-6 to TRBJ2-7; TRBD1 matches at 10 bases. This CDR3 has 16 amino acids. Germline CDR1 reads SGHVS; CDR2 reads FNYEAQ. The V and J ends lost 0 bases and 6 bases, in that order; junction bases with no gene match: 8. The chain's CDR3 is CASSLASPTGGSEQYF. CDR3 sequence (DNA): TGTGCCAGCAGCTTAGCCTCCCCGACAGGGGGCAGCGAGCAGTACTTC.

As concerns this clonotype: A junction end diverges from the germline sequence, so it may reflect a read error. The J gene is TRBJ1-1, the V gene TRBV5-1; a possible D gene is TRBD1 (5 bases). Per germline, CDR1 SGHRS and CDR2 YFSETQ. The CDR3 has 14 amino acids. The CDR3 protein is CASSEHQGITEALF. In DNA, the CDR3 is TGCGCCAGCAGCGAACATCAGGGAATCACTGAAGCTCTCTTT.

The chain combines TRBV9 with TRBJ2-2; TRBD1 agrees at 8 bases. This CDR3 has 16 residues. V shed 3 bases, J shed 2 bases, and the junction held 6 bases outside the gene matches. The V gene's germline CDR1 is SGDLS and CDR2 YYNGEE. CDR3 in DNA: TGTGCCAGCAGCGCCGGCACAGGGGGTAACACCGGGGAGCTGTTTTTT. This gives the protein CASSAGTGGNTGELFF.

The chain employs TRBV20-1 and TRBJ2-2, with D tentatively TRBD1 or TRBD2 (6 bases each). Between the trimmed V and J ends, which lost 0 bases and 1 base, there was a span of 15 bases. The CDR3 is made up of 17 amino acids. In germline, CDR1 is DFQATT, CDR2 SNEGSKA (reference sequence). CDR3: CSARDTGASGNTGELFF. The CDR3 DNA follows: TGCAGTGCTAGAGATACGGGGGCGAGCGGGAACACCGGGGAGCTGTTTTTT.

This clonotype was seen repeatedly, ten times or more. This chain connects TRBV12-3 or TRBV12-4 to TRBJ1-5; 7 bases match TRBD1. Trimming at V came to 1 base and at J to 4 bases, leaving 7 bases not matched to a gene. The CDR3 is 16 residues long. The CDR3 DNA reads as TGTGCCAGCAGTTTAGTAACAGGGGACCTAAATCAGCCCCAGCATTTT. Protein sequence: CASSLVTGDLNQPQHF.

The table lists this clonotype with many counts. The chain joins TRBV4-2 to TRBJ2-7; 9 bases are shared with TRBD1. The CDR3 has 14 amino acids. With V trimmed by 1 base and J by 6 bases, 4 bases remained unmatched. The germline gives CDR1 LGHNA, CDR2 YNFKEQ. As DNA, the CDR3 is TGTGCCAGCAGCCAAGTGGGACAGGGCCTCGAGCAGTACTTC. Protein product: CASSQVGQGLEQYF.

This clonotype was counted ten times or more. V is TRBV7-6 and J is TRBJ2-2; no clear D. The CDR3 covers 15 residues. The germline gives CDR1 SGHVS, CDR2 FNYEAQ. Trimming cost V 1 base and J 2 bases, with 8 bases left between them. CDR3 region: CASSLDWGNTGELFF. CDR3 in DNA: TGTGCCAGCAGCTTAGATTGGGGTAACACCGGGGAGCTGTTTTTT.

This clonotype was observed at least ten times. The chain combines TRBV12-3 or TRBV12-4 with TRBJ2-1; either TRBD1 or TRBD2 may fit D (5 bases each). This CDR3 region has 14 residues. With 10 bases removed from V and 1 base from J, the gap between germline ends came to 14 bases. As DNA, the CDR3 is TGTGCCACGAGCGGCAGGGCATCCTACAATGAGCAGTTCTTC. It specifies CATSGRASYNEQFF.

This clonotype was picked up a small number of times. The V call is TRBV18, the J call TRBJ2-3, with 7 bases identical to TRBD1. The CDR3 spans 16 residues. Germline V gene sequence: CDR1 KGHSH, CDR2 LQKENI. The J segment lost 1 base and the V segment lost 4 bases, leaving 8 bases of the junction unmatched. The CDR3 protein is CASSRLRQGGTDTQYF. The CDR3 DNA sequence: TGTGCCAGCTCACGCCTCCGACAGGGTGGCACAGATACGCAGTATTTT.

The chain couples TRBV20-1 to TRBJ1-2; the D gene is possibly TRBD1 (6 bases). Germline assignment: CDR1 DFQATT and CDR2 SNEGSKA (reference sequence). V lost 3 bases, J lost 5 bases, and 16 bases lay in between. The CDR3 consists of 14 residues. CDR3: CSASGGRYPYGYTF. The CDR3 nucleotides read TGCAGTGCTAGTGGGGGCCGGTATCCGTATGGCTACACCTTC.

The genes are TRBV2 and TRBJ2-2; the D call may be TRBD1 or TRBD2 (5 bases each). The V and J ends lost 6 bases and 4 bases respectively, with 15 bases between them. The CDR3 is 15 residues long. Germline-derived CDR1 and CDR2 are SNHLY and FYNNEI. This CDR3 reads CASRGTSVGTGELFF. As DNA, the CDR3 is TGTGCCAGCAGGGGGACCTCCGTGGGCACCGGGGAGCTGTTTTTT. Full variable domain (missing parts from reference TRBV2 and TRBJ2-2): EPEVTQTPSHQVTQMGQEVILRCVPISNHLYFYWYRQILGQKVEFLVSFYNNEISEKSEIFDDQFSVERPDGSNFTLKIRSTKLEDSAMYFCASRGTSVGTGELFFGEGSRLTVL.

Only a few counts were recorded for this clonotype. The V and J genes are TRBV6-5 and TRBJ1-1, with 7 bases aligning to TRBD1. Unmatched junction bases numbered 3, after V lost 1 base and J lost 1 base. Germline V gene data show CDR1 as MNHEY and CDR2 as SVGAGI. The CDR3 loop spans 15 amino acids. CDR3 region: CASSYLTGWNTEAFF. The DNA of the CDR3 is TGTGCCAGCAGTTACTTGACAGGGTGGAACACTGAAGCTTTCTTT.

A word on this clonotype: No conserved phenylalanine or tryptophan ends this CDR3, so it is likely a read error. The chain recombines TRBV20-1 with TRBJ2-1, with D possibly TRBD1 on 5 matching bases. Trimming shortened V by 3 bases and J by 3 bases, and 12 bases separated the two germline ends. The germline V gene has CDR1 DFQATT and CDR2 SNEGSKA (reference sequence). The CDR3 is 14 residues long. This CDR3 is CSASPRQGYNEQFL. The DNA of the CDR3 is TGCAGTGCTAGCCCCCGTCAGGGCTACAATGAGCAGTTCTTA.

This clonotype came up many times. The chain has TRBV5-1 and TRBJ2-3; 7 nucleotides align to TRBD2. V lost 3 bases, J lost 0 bases, and 7 bases stayed unmatched. This CDR3 comprises 16 residues. Germline V gene data show CDR1 as SGHRS and CDR2 as YFSETQ. DNA of the CDR3: TGCGCCAGCAGCTCCCTAGCGGAGCTTAGCACAGATACGCAGTATTTT. Amino acid sequence: CASSSLAELSTDTQYF.

The chain couples TRBV2 to TRBJ1-6, with a weak D call TRBD1 (6 bases). Germline-derived CDR1 and CDR2 are SNHLY and FYNNEI. The V end lost 6 bases, the J end lost 0 bases, and 12 bases lay between the germline ends. The CDR3 totals 16 residues. The CDR3: CASRGTGSSYNSPLHF. For the CDR3, the DNA is TGTGCCAGCAGAGGAACAGGGAGCTCCTATAATTCACCCCTCCACTTT.

This clonotype was observed at least ten times. The chain has TRBV4-3 and TRBJ2-3; 8 bases line up with TRBD2. The V segment lost 0 bases and the J segment 6 bases; nucleotides outside the gene matches: 11. CDR1 and CDR2 (germline): LGHNA, YSLEER. This CDR3 contains 17 residues. The CDR3 sequence is CASSQESWAAGADTQYF. The CDR3 DNA sequence: TGCGCCAGCAGCCAAGAGTCGTGGGCAGCGGGAGCTGATACGCAGTATTTT.

This clonotype has more than one count but fewer than ten. This chain joins TRBV3-1 and TRBJ2-1; D remains unclear. This CDR3 is 11 amino acids long. Germline V gives CDR1 LGHDT, CDR2 YNNKEL (reference sequence). Trimming took 3 bases from V and 15 from J, leaving 12 bases between them. CDR3 sequence (DNA): TGTGCCAGCAGCCACGGGCCGGGTCGGTTCTTC. Its protein product is CASSHGPGRFF.

V is TRBV5-1 and J is TRBJ2-3; D assignment may be TRBD1 or TRBD2 (6 bases each). Trimming took off 3 bases at V and 5 bases at J, with 13 bases between the two ends. This CDR3 has 14 amino acids. Germline CDR1 SGHRS, CDR2 YFSETQ. The CDR3, as DNA: TGCGCCAGCAGCTGGGGTGGAGGGGGAGATACGCAGTATTTT. It encodes CASSWGGGGDTQYF.

The sample holds many counts of this clonotype. The CDR3, as DNA: TGTGCCAGCAGCCCTGGACAGAAAAACTATGGCTACACCTTC. Translating it yields CASSPGQKNYGYTF. The chain recombines TRBV4-2 with TRBJ1-2; tentative D call: TRBD1 (6 bases). The CDR3 runs 14 residues. Between the trimmed V and J ends, which lost 4 bases and 2 bases, there was a span of 11 bases. Germline V gene data show CDR1 as LGHNA and CDR2 as YNFKEQ.

This chain joins TRBV5-1 and TRBJ2-2; weak D call: TRBD2 (5 bases). CDR3 size: 15 residues. Per the germline V gene, CDR1 is SGHRS and CDR2 is YFSETQ. Trimming cost V 0 bases and J 1 base, with 7 bases left between them. The CDR3 DNA sequence: TGCGCCAGCAGCTTGGCGGGATGGAACACCGGGGAGCTGTTTTTT. Translating gives CASSLAGWNTGELFF.